Sequencing of this TCR beta chain was carried out in a study of T-cell memory formation after mild COVID-19 (dated by TCRdb to the early 2020s). About the investigation overall: Most TCR sequence clusters were specific to one of the two donors. In a couple of donors, T-cell clones that expanded and contracted after mild COVID-19 were followed by sequencing TCRalpha and TCRbeta repertoires longitudinally. Two young, previously healthy adult volunteers made up the cohort, one male and one female. Broad study findings and their caveats: Contracting CD4+ clones were found mainly in CM and EM memory subsets, while CD8+ clones were enriched in EMRA. Clones that contracted from day 15 to 85 showed balanced CD4/CD8 phenotypes, whereas a second wave of clones that expanded from day 15 to 37 leaned towards CD4+. The study covered only a couple of mild cases, and larger cohorts including severe cases with pre-infection samples were considered necessary. SARS-CoV-2 specificity of the second-wave clones peaking on day 37 was not confirmed. Some responding clones were found in pre-infection memory, which suggests that pre-existing cross-reactive memory T cells took part in the SARS-CoV-2 response.

Trimming leaves V shorter by 5 bases and J shorter by 1 base, with the junction holding 9 bases beyond the gene matches. From cysteine to phenylalanine, the CDR3 is 15 amino acids long. Just the 45-base CDR3 DNA is kept, in frame starting at base 1. From the germline V gene (reference sequence), CDR1 is DFQATT and CDR2 is SNEGSKA. PBMCs were isolated by Ficoll-Paque density gradient centrifugation. This sample was sequenced with an Illumina NovaSeq 6000. Using 5'RACE with constant-segment primers, TCRalpha and TCRbeta cDNA libraries were constructed, with sample barcodes and unique molecular identifiers added in the process. RNA was extracted from every sample with Trizol reagent. Library amplification was performed in two PCR steps, and a second sample barcode and Illumina TruSeq adapters were introduced in the second step. Sequencing of the libraries was done on an Illumina NovaSeq, producing 2 x 150 bp paired-end reads. The original methods were these. With migec v1.2.7, reads were demultiplexed and then collapsed into UMI-guided consensus sequences. Using mixcr v2.1.11, UMI consensuses were aligned to TRA and TRB V and J templates and then assembled into clonotypes. Clonotypes were classified as expanded or contracted when called significant by both edgeR and NoisET, with noise models trained on biological replicates. edgeR calls used a false discovery rate-adjusted p below 0.01 and a log2 fold-change threshold of 1. As an exploratory analysis of dynamics, PCA with hierarchical clustering was applied to max-normalized trajectories of the 1000 most abundant clonotypes. Separately sequenced CD4+ and CD8+ repertoires were used to assign a CD4 or CD8 phenotype to each responding clone. TCRdb cleaned the public reads at Q25 with fastp, built clones with MiXCR and kept in-frame beta chains. Under each unique CDR3 protein, matching rows form one entry showing the most common genes and DNA. The V and J calls were not made by the authors but by TCRdb's processing. The sample table shows around 340,000 distinct CDR3 sequences, and 15% are seen once. Of the sample, 20% to 25% falls within the top ten clones.

In the case of this clonotype: Its antigen is unknown. No much larger clonotype is one base removed from it; base qualities were not supplied.

This sequence originates from a man younger than 35 who had mild COVID-19 (a few samples of this study predate the infection). The sample titles of this study are shuffled in the database, so cell type and time point are left out; the donor was told from shared clones. The sample taken for sequencing was PBMCs or a T cell subset sorted from them (not recorded which). This receptor chain uses TRBV20-1 and TRBJ2-3; TRBD2 matches 7 bases in the middle. Here is the DNA: TGCAGTGCTTCGCGATCTAGCGGACGCACAGATACGCAGTATTTT. Its protein is CSASRSSGRTDTQYF.